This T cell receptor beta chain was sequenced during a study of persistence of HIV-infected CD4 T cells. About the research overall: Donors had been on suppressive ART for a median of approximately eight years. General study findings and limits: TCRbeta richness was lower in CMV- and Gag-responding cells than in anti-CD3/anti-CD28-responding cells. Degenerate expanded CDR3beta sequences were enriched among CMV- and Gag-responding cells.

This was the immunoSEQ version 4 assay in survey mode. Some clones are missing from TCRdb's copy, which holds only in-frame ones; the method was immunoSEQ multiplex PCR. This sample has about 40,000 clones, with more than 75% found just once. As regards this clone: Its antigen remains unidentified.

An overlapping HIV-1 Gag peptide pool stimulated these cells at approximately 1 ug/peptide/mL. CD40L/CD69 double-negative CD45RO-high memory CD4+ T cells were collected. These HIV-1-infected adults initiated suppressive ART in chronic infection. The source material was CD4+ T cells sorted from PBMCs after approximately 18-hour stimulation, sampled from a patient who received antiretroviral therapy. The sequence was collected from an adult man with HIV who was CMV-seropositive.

CDR3 nucleotides: TGCGCCAGCAGCTTGGGAATACAGGGGAACACCGGGGAGCTGTTTTTT. Translating it yields CASSLGIQGNTGELFF. The V and J genes are TRBV5-1 and TRBJ2-2; D possibly corresponds to TRBD1 (6 bases). Trimming cost V 0 bases and J 1 base, with 10 bases left between them. Per the germline V gene, CDR1 is SGHRS and CDR2 is YFSETQ. The CDR3 has 16 amino acids.